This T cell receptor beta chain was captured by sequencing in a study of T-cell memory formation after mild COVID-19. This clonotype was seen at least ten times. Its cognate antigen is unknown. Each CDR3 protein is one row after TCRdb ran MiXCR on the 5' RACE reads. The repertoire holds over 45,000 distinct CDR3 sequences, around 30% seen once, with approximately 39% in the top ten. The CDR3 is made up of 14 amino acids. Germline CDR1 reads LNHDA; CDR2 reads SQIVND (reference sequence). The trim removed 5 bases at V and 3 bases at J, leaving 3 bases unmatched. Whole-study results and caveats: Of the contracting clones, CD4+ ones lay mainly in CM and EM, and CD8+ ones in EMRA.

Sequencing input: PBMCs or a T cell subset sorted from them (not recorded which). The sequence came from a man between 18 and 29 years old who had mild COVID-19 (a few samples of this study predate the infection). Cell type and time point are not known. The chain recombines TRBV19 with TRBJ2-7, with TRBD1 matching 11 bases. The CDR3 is CASSPGTGGYEQYF. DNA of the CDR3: TGTGCCAGTAGTCCCGGGACAGGGGGCTACGAGCAGTACTTC.